This T cell receptor (beta chain) was recorded in a study of blood T cell repertoires in COVID-19. Study summary: Samples taken during acute and convalescent COVID-19 were collected in the United States, Italy and Spain.

Residents of about two dozen US areas, aged roughly 18 to 95 years, made up the participants. Cohort placement rested on clinical history that participants reported themselves. This clone appeared a single time. CDR1 SEHNR and CDR2 FQNEAQ come from the germline V gene (reference sequence). The junction had 7 bases not matched to a gene; V was cut back by 5 bases and J by 6 bases. CDR3 length equals 14 residues. Here immunoSEQ multiplex PCR was the method, and the copy in TCRdb shows in-frame clones only, minus some. The sample holds about 390,000 clones, about 86% seen once. The rearrangement joins TRBV7-9 to TRBJ2-5; 9 positions agree with TRBD1. The source is a woman aged 45 to 65 who had recovered from COVID-19. Sample: PBMCs or T cells enriched from blood (not recorded which). The CDR3 sequence: CASSPGGQGKTQYF. The CDR3 nucleotides read TGTGCCAGCAGCCCGGGGGGACAGGGAAAGACCCAGTACTTC. Full variable domain (rest looked up from reference TRBV7-9 and TRBJ2-5): DTGVSQNPRHKITKRGQNVTFRCDPISEHNRLYWYRQTLGQGPEFLTYFQNEAQLEKSRLLSDRFSAERPKGSFSTLEIQRTEQGDSAMYLCASSPGGQGKTQYFGPGTRLLVL.